One sample yielded the 21 T cell receptor beta chains listed below, sequenced in a study of T cells after yellow fever vaccination. TCRdb reprocessed the 5' RACE reads with MiXCR, giving one entry per CDR3 protein. The profile shows about 63,000 distinct CDR3 sequences, about 7.8% of them singletons. The sample was CD8+ T cells sorted from PBMCs, taken 15 days after the yellow fever booster vaccination. The receptors derive from a man aged 25 to 45 who received the YFV17D yellow fever vaccine.

A single count supports this clonotype. A clone one base away is much larger, so this may be a read error. The chain recombines TRBV3-1 with TRBJ1-2, with D possibly matching TRBD1 (5 bases). CDR3 length: 19 residues. CDR1 is LGHDT and CDR2 is YNNKEL in the germline V gene (reference sequence). Trimming removed 0 bases at V and 4 bases at J, with 24 bases between. CDR3 sequence: CASSQDRSYGHEECYGYTF. Written as DNA, the CDR3 is TGTGCCAGCAGCCAAGATAGATCTTATGGACACGAAGAATGCTATGGCTACACCTTC.

Ten or more counts support this clonotype. The gene calls are TRBV29-1 and TRBJ1-2; D is perhaps TRBD1 (6 bases). Germline V CDR1 and CDR2: SQVTM, ANQGSEA. Between the trimmed V and J ends, which lost 4 bases and 4 bases, there was a span of 16 bases. CDR3 length: 14 amino acids. The chain's CDR3 is CSVGLSTGIYGYTF. The CDR3 nucleotides read TGCAGCGTTGGTTTGTCGACAGGCATCTATGGCTACACCTTC.

A note on this clonotype: A much larger clonotype is one base distant, so this may be a read error. The rearrangement uses TRBV19 and TRBJ2-1; D may be TRBD1 or TRBD2 (5 bases each). This CDR3 contains 16 residues. The germline V gene has CDR1 LNHDA and CDR2 SQIVND (reference sequence). The CDR3 DNA is TGTGTCAGTAGTACCCCCGGGACCCGCAAAGACAATGAGCAGTTCTTC. Translated, it gives CVSSTPGTRKDNEQFF.

This clonotype has a count of ten or more. The chain links TRBV6-5 to TRBJ1-2; TRBD1 might be the D (5 bases). The CDR3 has 14 amino acids. V lost 6 bases and J lost 7, with 18 bases in between. The germline CDR1 and CDR2 sequences are MNHEY and SVGAGI. The CDR3: CASRGGDGPSGYTF. CDR3 in DNA: TGTGCCAGCAGGGGGGGGGACGGCCCGAGTGGCTACACCTTC.

This clonotype was recorded at least ten times. The rearrangement links TRBV27 to TRBJ2-1, with 11 bases lining up with TRBD2. In germline, CDR1 is MNHEY, CDR2 SMNVEV (reference sequence). V shed 4 bases, J shed 4 bases, and the junction held 3 bases outside the gene matches. The CDR3 is 15 amino acids. The CDR3 spells CASSSGTSGYNEQFF. As DNA, the CDR3 is TGTGCCAGCAGTTCTGGGACTAGCGGTTACAATGAGCAGTTCTTC.

This clonotype was found many times. V is TRBV9 and J is TRBJ1-2; 7 bases agree with TRBD1. The CDR3 totals 13 residues. With V trimmed by 0 bases and J by 6 bases, 2 bases remained unmatched. Germline CDR1 reads SGDLS; CDR2 reads YYNGEE. CDR3 protein: CASSVATGDGYTF. The CDR3 DNA follows: TGTGCCAGCAGCGTAGCAACAGGGGATGGCTACACCTTC.

Many counts were recorded for this clonotype. The chain has TRBV7-9 and TRBJ2-3; D is ambiguous. Germline CDR1 SEHNR, CDR2 FQNEAQ (reference sequence). The V and J ends lost 6 bases and 6 bases respectively, with 13 bases between them. The CDR3 has 13 residues. The CDR3, as DNA: TGTGCCAGCAGGGATCTGAGAGGCGATACGCAGTATTTT. Residues: CASRDLRGDTQYF.

This clonotype was seen at least ten times. V is TRBV7-9 and J is TRBJ2-3; 7 bases are shared with TRBD2. Losses at the gene ends were 2 bases for V and 9 bases for J; bases not matched to a gene: 2. Germline V gene sequence: CDR1 SEHNR, CDR2 FQNEAQ (reference sequence). The CDR3 is 12 residues long. CDR3 amino acids: CASSLWRETQYF. DNA for the CDR3: TGTGCCAGCAGCTTATGGCGGGAGACGCAGTATTTT.

This clonotype was seen many times. The J gene is TRBJ2-3, the V gene TRBV12-3 or TRBV12-4; 8 bases are a match to TRBD1. The CDR3 is made up of 12 amino acids. The J segment lost 5 bases and the V segment lost 7 bases, leaving 2 bases of the junction unmatched. The CDR3 DNA is TGTGCCAGCACCGACAGGGGAGATACGCAGTATTTT. It yields the protein CASTDRGDTQYF.

This clonotype was seen a few times. V usage is TRBV19 and J usage is TRBJ2-1; perhaps TRBD2 as D (7 bases). Trimming left V 5 bases short and J 7 bases short, with 15 bases between. The CDR3 covers 14 residues. Germline CDR1 reads LNHDA; CDR2 reads SQIVND (reference sequence). The DNA for the CDR3 is TGTGCCAGTAGTTGGGGGCGGGGGTTGAATGAGCAGTTCTTC. It yields the protein CASSWGRGLNEQFF.

In this sample, this clonotype turned up many times. The chain's CDR3 is CSARDLEGPRIGELFF. In DNA form, the CDR3 reads TGCAGTGCTAGAGATCTCGAGGGGCCAAGAATCGGGGAGCTGTTTTTT. The gene calls are TRBV20-1 and TRBJ2-2, with D perhaps being TRBD1 or TRBD2 (5 bases each). V was trimmed by 0 bases and J by 7 bases, leaving 18 bases between them. The CDR3 is made up of 16 amino acids. Germline-derived CDR1 and CDR2 are DFQATT and SNEGSKA (reference sequence).

CDR3 nucleotides: TGTGCCAGCAGCCCCGGGACTAGCGCCTACGAGCAGTACTTC. It codes for CASSPGTSAYEQYF. The V and J genes are TRBV5-5 and TRBJ2-7; 10 nucleotides align to TRBD2. This CDR3 region has 14 residues. CDR1 is SGHKS and CDR2 is YYEKEE in the germline V gene (reference sequence). The J segment lost 2 bases and the V segment lost 4 bases, leaving 3 bases of the junction unmatched.

This clonotype was found many times. The chain carries TRBV12-3 or TRBV12-4 and TRBJ2-2, with D maybe TRBD2 (5 bases). V was pared by 7 bases and J by 4 bases, with 13 bases between. The CDR3 runs to 14 residues. The CDR3 loop is CASTPWRATGELFF. Here the CDR3 DNA reads TGTGCCAGCACCCCATGGCGGGCCACCGGGGAGCTGTTTTTT.

This clonotype showed up many times. The chain is built from TRBV9 and TRBJ2-7; 8 bases match TRBD2. CDR1 is SGDLS, CDR2 YYNGEE, per germline. The CDR3 spans 15 residues. Trimming removed 4 bases from V and 7 bases from J; junction bases left unmatched: 13. CDR3 residues: CASSPPDSGIFEQYF. CDR3 nucleotide sequence: TGTGCCAGCAGCCCCCCGGATAGCGGGATTTTTGAGCAGTACTTC.

This clonotype showed up many times. The CDR3 sequence is CASSPLWPGPYEQYF. Here the CDR3 DNA reads TGTGCCAGCAGCCCTTTATGGCCCGGACCCTACGAGCAGTACTTC. This chain links TRBV14 with TRBJ2-7; the D is unclear. Germline-derived CDR1 and CDR2 are SGHDN and FVKESK. The CDR3 has 15 residues. V lost 4 bases, J lost 2 bases, and 15 bases lay in between.

This clonotype was seen ten or more times. The chain links TRBV9 to TRBJ2-3, with 7 nucleotides matching TRBD2. Germline CDR1 is SGDLS and CDR2 is YYNGEE. The CDR3 extends over 14 amino acids. Trimming removed 3 bases from V and 6 bases from J; junction bases left unmatched: 7. Written as DNA, the CDR3 is TGTGCCAGCAGCGCGGGGAGGGGCGGCGATACGCAGTATTTT. Translating gives CASSAGRGGDTQYF.

Many counts were recorded for this clonotype. The chain is built from TRBV7-9 and TRBJ2-7, with TRBD2 matching over 9 bases. Germline loops: CDR1 SEHNR, CDR2 FQNEAQ (reference sequence). The junction had 6 bases not matched to a gene; V was cut back by 5 bases and J by 4 bases. The length of the CDR3 is 14 residues. The CDR3 nucleotides are TGTGCCAGCAGCCCGGGACTAGCCGAATACGAGCAGTACTTC. Residues: CASSPGLAEYEQYF.

Notes on this clonotype: A clone one base away is much larger, so this may be a read error. The rearrangement uses TRBV3-1 and TRBJ2-1; possible D gene TRBD2, 5 bases. V was shortened by 0 bases and J by 1 base, with 7 bases between the two germline ends. The CDR3 is 15 residues long. Germline V gene lookup returns CDR1 LGHDT and CDR2 YNNKEL (reference sequence). Here the CDR3 DNA reads TGTGCCAGCAGCCAAGATCCGGGATCCTACAATGAGCAGTTCTTC. Translated, it gives CASSQDPGSYNEQFF.

At least ten counts were recorded for this clonotype. This chain uses TRBV6-5 with TRBJ2-7; no definite D call. The CDR3 is made up of 14 amino acids. With 0 bases removed from V and 4 bases from J, the gap between germline ends came to 10 bases. Germline V CDR1 and CDR2: MNHEY, SVGAGI. CDR3 DNA: TGTGCCAGCAGTTACTCTGGAGAACTTTACGAGCAGTACTTC. It specifies CASSYSGELYEQYF.

This clonotype was observed at least ten times. The chain links TRBV20-1 to TRBJ2-1; D is uncertain. Germline values: CDR1 DFQATT, CDR2 SNEGSKA (reference sequence). V lost 6 bases, J lost 5 bases, and 8 bases lay in between. This CDR3 is built from 11 residues. CDR3 protein: CSASPHNEQFF. CDR3 sequence (DNA): TGCAGTGCCAGCCCCCACAATGAGCAGTTCTTC.

In this sample, this clonotype turned up many times. The chain uses TRBV12-3 or TRBV12-4 and TRBJ2-5; D unresolved. The CDR3 totals 14 residues. The V end lost 1 base, the J end lost 1 base, and 7 bases lay between the germline ends. CDR3 bases: TGTGCCAGCAGTTTAGTTTCGGGCCAAGAGACCCAGTACTTC. The encoded protein is CASSLVSGQETQYF.